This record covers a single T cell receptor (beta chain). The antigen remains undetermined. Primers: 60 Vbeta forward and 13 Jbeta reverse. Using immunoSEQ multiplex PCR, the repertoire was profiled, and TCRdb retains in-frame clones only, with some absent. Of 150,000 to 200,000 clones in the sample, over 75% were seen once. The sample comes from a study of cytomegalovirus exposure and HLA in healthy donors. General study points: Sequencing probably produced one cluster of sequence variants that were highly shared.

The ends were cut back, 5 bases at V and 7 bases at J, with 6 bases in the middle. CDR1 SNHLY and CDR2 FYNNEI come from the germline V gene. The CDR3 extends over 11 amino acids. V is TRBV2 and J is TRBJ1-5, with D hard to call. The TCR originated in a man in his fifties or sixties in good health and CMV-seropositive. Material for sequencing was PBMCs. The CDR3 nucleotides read TGTGCCAGCAGTCGCGGGCAGCCCCAGCATTTT. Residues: CASSRGQPQHF. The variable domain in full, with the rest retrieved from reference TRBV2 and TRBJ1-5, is EPEVTQTPSHQVTQMGQEVILRCVPISNHLYFYWYRQILGQKVEFLVSFYNNEISEKSEIFDDQFSVERPDGSNFTLKIRSTKLEDSAMYFCASSRGQPQHFGDGTRLSIL.